This T cell receptor (beta chain) was captured by sequencing in a study of blood T cell repertoires in COVID-19. About the research overall: Material from acute and convalescent COVID-19 was sourced from the United States, Italy and Spain. The analysed material was cDNA or gDNA that came from T cells, B-cell-depleted T cells, or PBMCs.

V lost 5 bases and J lost 3, with 18 bases in between. Germline CDR1 reads SGHRS; CDR2 reads YFSETQ. This CDR3 contains 15 residues. Seattle's enrolled individuals joined amid active infection and were then monitored longitudinally. Source study methods: Reference gene primer amplification gave estimated nucleated cell counts. Here immunoSEQ multiplex PCR was the method, and the copy in TCRdb shows in-frame clones only, minus some. The V and J calls and clone size come from that table; D and trimming were worked out from the DNA. The table includes approximately 170,000 clones, around 83% detected once.

The sequence came from a woman between 65 and 79 years old with COVID-19, enrolled during active disease. V is TRBV5-1 and J is TRBJ2-7, with TRBD1 as a possible D gene (6 bases). Input material: peripheral blood. The CDR3 loop is CASSPRRSRGYEQYF. In DNA form, the CDR3 reads TGCGCCAGCAGTCCCCGGAGATCCAGGGGCTACGAGCAGTACTTC.